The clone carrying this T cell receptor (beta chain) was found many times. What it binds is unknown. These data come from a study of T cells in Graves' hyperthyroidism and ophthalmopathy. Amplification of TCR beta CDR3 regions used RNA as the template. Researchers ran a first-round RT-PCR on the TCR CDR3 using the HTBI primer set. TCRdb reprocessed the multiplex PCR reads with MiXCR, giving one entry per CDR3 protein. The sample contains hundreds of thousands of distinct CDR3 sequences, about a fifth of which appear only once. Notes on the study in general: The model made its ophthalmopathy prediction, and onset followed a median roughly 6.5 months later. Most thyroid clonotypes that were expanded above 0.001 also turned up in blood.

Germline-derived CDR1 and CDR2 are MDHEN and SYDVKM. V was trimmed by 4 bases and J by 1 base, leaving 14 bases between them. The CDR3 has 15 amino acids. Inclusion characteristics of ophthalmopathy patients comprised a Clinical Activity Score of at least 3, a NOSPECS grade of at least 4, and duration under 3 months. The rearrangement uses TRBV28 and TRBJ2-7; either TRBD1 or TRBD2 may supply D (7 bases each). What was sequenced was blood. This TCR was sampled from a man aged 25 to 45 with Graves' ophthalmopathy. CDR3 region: CASSSGGGESYEQYF. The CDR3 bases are TGTGCCAGCAGTTCAGGGGGGGGCGAATCCTACGAGCAGTACTTC.